The sequence of this T cell receptor (beta chain) was determined in a study of shared clonotypes between healthy human individuals. Study overall: Plates per donor: three CD4 naive, three CD4 memory, two CD8 naive, one CD8 memory.

CD45RO-negative, CCR7-positively selected cells formed the naive CD8 fraction, excluding terminally differentiated effector memory CD45RA+ cells. Deep was the level at which the assay was run. Each cell subset's genomic DNA was divided evenly among several immunoSEQ plates. Data came from immunoSEQ multiplex PCR; TCRdb stores just in-frame clones and leaves some out. In the table there are approximately 1.9 million clones, 80% to 95% of which are singletons. The source of this sequence is a young man in good health. Some clones in this sample may be carry-over from other donors' samples. The sample was naive CD8+ T cells from PBMCs.

CDR3 sequence (DNA): TGTGCCATCAGTGAGAAGGGAAACTCTGGGGCCAACGTCCTGACTTTC. Translation: CAISEKGNSGANVLTF. The chain couples TRBV10-3 to TRBJ2-6; no clear D gene. The germline V and J ends were trimmed by 2 bases and 0 bases, with 8 bases remaining between them. Germline V gives CDR1 ENHRY, CDR2 SYGVKD. The CDR3 sequence is 16 residues long.